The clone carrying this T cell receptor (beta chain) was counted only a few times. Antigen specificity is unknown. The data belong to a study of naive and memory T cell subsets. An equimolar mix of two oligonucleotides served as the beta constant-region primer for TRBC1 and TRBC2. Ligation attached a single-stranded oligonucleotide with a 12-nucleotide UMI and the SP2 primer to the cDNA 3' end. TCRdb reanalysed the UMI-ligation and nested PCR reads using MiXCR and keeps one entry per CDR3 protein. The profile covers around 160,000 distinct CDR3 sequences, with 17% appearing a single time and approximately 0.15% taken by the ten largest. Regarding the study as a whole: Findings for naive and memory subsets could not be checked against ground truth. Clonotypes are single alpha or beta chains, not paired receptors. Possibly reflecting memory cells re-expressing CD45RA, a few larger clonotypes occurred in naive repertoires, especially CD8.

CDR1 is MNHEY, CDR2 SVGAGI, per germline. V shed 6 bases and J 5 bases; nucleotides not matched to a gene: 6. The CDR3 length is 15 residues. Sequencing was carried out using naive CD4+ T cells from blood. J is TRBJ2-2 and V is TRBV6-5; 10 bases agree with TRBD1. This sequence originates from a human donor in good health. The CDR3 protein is CASRIRDRGTGELFF. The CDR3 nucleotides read TGTGCCAGCAGAATCCGGGACAGGGGAACCGGGGAGCTGTTTTTT.